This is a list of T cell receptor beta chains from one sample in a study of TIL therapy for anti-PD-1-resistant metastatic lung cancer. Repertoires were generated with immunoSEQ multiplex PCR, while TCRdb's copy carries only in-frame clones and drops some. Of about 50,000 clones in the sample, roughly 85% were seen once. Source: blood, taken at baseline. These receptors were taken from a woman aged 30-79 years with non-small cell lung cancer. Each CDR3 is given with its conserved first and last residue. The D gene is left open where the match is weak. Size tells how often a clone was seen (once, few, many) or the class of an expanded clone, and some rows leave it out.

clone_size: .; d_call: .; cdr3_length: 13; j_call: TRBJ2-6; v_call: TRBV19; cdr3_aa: CASRRDGANVLTF; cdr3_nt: TGTGCCAGTAGGAGGGATGGGGCCAACGTCCTGACTTTC
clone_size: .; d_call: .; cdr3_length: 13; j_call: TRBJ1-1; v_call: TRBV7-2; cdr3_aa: CASSLPGTTEAFF; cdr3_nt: TGTGCCAGCAGCTTGCCCGGTACCACTGAAGCTTTCTTT
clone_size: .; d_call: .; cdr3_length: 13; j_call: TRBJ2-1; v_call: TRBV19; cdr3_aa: CASSIEEGKVQFF; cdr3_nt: TGTGCCAGTAGTATAGAGGAGGGTAAAGTGCAGTTCTTC
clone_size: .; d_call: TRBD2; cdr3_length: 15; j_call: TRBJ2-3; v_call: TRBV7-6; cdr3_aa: CASSTGLAGTDTQYF; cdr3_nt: TGTGCCAGCAGCACGGGACTAGCGGGCACAGATACGCAGTATTTT
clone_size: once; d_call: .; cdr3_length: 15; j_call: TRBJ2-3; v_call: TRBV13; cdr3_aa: CASSSRQESTDTQYF; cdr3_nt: TGTGCCAGCAGCTCTCGACAGGAAAGCACAGATACGCAGTATTTT
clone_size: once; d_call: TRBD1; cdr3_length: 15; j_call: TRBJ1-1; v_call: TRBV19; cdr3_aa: CASSIRDSLGTEAFF; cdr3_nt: TGTGCCAGTAGTATCCGGGACAGCTTAGGCACTGAAGCTTTCTTT
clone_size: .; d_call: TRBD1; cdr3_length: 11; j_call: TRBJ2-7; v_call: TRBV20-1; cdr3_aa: CSAHRGYEQYF; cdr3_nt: TGCAGTGCTCACAGGGGCTACGAGCAGTACTTC
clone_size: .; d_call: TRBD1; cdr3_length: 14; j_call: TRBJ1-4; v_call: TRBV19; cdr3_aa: CASSLLQGNEKLFF; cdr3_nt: TGTGCCAGTAGCCTATTACAGGGGAATGAAAAACTGTTTTTT
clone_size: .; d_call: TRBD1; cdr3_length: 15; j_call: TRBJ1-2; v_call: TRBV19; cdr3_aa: CASSPRGTGLLGYTF; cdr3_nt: TGTGCCAGTAGCCCTAGGGGGACAGGGTTGCTTGGCTACACCTTC
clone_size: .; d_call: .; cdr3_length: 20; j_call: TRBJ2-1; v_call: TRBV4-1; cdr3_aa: CASSPLPSPSGVSSYNEQFF; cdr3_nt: TGCGCCAGCAGCCCGTTACCGTCACCGAGCGGAGTGAGCTCCTACAATGAGCAGTTCTTC
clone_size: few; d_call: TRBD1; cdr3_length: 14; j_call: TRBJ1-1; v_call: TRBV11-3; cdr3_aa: CASSRQGGGTEAFF; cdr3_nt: TGTGCCAGCAGCCGACAGGGCGGGGGAACTGAAGCTTTCTTT
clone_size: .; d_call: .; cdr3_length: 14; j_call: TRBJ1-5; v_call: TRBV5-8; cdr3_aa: CASSLTGSNQPQHF; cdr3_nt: TGTGCCAGCAGCTTGACAGGGAGCAATCAGCCCCAGCATTTT
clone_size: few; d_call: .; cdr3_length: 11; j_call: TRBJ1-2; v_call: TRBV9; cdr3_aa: CASSLEGGYTF; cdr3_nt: TGTGCCAGCAGCCTCGAAGGGGGCTACACCTTC
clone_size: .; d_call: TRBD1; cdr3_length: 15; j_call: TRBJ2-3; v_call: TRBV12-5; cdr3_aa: CASGLGQGVGDTQYF; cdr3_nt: TGTGCTAGTGGTTTGGGACAGGGGGTCGGGGATACGCAGTATTTT
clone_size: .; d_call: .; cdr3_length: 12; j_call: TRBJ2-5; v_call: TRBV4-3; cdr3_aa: CASSQDGKTQYF; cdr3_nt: TGCGCCAGCAGCCAAGATGGAAAGACCCAGTACTTC
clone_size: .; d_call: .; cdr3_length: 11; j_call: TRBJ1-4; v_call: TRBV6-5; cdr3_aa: CASSAVEKLFF; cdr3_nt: TGTGCCAGCTCCGCCGTCGAAAAACTGTTTTTT
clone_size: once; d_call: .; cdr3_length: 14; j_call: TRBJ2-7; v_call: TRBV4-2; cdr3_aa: CASSQASYSYEQYF; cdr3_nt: TGTGCCAGCAGCCAAGCGTCATACTCCTACGAGCAGTACTTC
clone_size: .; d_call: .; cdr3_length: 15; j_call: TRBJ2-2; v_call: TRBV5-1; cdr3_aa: CASSLGVPNTGELFF; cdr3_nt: TGCGCCAGCAGCTTGGGGGTTCCGAACACCGGGGAGCTGTTTTTT
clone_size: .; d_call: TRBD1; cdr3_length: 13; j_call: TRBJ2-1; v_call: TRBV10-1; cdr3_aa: CASSSGTGEEQFF; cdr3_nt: TGCGCCAGCAGTTCCGGGACAGGGGAGGAGCAGTTCTTC
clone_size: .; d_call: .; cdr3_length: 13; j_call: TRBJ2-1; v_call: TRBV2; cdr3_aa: CASRDTGYYEQFF; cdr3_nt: TGTGCCAGCAGGGACACAGGGTATTATGAGCAGTTCTTC
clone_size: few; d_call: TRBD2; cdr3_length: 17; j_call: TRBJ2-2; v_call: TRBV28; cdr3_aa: CASSSWGLAGGPGELFF; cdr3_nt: TGTGCCAGCAGTTCCTGGGGACTAGCGGGAGGCCCCGGGGAGCTGTTTTTT
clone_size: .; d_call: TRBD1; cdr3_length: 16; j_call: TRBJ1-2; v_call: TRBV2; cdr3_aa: CASKSNPGQGFSGYTF; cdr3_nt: TGTGCCAGCAAATCAAACCCAGGACAGGGTTTCTCTGGCTACACCTTC
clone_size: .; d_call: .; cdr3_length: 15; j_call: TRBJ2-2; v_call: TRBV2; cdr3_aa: CASSLRGLPTGELFF; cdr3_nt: TGTGCCAGCAGCCTCAGGGGACTCCCTACCGGGGAGCTGTTTTTT
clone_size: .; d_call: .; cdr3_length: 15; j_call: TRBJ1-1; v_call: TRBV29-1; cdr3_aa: CSVGPRQARNTEAFF; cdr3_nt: TGCAGCGTAGGACCCCGACAGGCCAGGAACACTGAAGCTTTCTTT
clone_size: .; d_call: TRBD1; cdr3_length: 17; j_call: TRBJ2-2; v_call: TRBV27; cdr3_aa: CASVSVGQGAGTGELFF; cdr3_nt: TGTGCCAGCGTGAGTGTTGGACAGGGGGCAGGCACCGGGGAGCTGTTTTTT
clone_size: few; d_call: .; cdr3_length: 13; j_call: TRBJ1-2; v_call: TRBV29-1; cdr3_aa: CSVGLGHDYGYTF; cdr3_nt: TGCAGCGTGGGATTGGGGCACGACTATGGCTACACCTTC
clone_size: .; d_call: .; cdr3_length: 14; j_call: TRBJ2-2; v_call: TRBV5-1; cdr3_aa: CASSFAGDTGELFF; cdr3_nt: TGCGCCAGCAGCTTTGCAGGGGACACCGGGGAGCTGTTTTTT
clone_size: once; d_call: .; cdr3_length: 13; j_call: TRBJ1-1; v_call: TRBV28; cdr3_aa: CASRRISNTEAFF; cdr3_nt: TGTGCCAGCAGGAGAATTTCGAACACTGAAGCTTTCTTT
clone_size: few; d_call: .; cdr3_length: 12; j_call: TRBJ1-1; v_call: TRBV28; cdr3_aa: CASEISEGEAFF; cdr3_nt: TGTGCCAGCGAGATATCCGAGGGTGAAGCTTTCTTT
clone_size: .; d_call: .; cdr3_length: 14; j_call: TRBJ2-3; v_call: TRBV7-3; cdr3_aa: CASSLIASYDTQYF; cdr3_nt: TGTGCCAGCAGCTTAATAGCTAGCTATGATACGCAGTATTTT
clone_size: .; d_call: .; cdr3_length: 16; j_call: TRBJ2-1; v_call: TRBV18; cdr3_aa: CASSPPGALTYNEQFF; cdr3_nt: TGTGCCAGCTCACCACCGGGGGCCCTAACCTACAATGAGCAGTTCTTC
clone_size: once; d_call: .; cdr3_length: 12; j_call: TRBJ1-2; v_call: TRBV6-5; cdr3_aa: CASRDAGVGYTF; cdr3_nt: TGTGCCAGCAGGGATGCCGGAGTAGGGTACACCTTC
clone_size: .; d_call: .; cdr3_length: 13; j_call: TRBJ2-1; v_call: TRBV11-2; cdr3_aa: CASSLDRLDEQFF; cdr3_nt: TGTGCCAGCAGCTTAGATCGGTTGGATGAGCAGTTCTTC
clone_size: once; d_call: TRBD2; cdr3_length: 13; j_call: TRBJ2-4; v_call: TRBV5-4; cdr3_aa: CATELAGANIQYF; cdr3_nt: TGTGCCACCGAACTAGCGGGGGCGAACATTCAGTACTTC
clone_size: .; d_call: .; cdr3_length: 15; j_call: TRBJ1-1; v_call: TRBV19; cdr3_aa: CASSIDRNQGTEAFF; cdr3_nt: TGTGCCAGTAGTATAGATCGAAACCAAGGAACTGAAGCTTTCTTT
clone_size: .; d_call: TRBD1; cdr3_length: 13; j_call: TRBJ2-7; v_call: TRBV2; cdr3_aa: CASSRTGVYEQYF; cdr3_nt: TGTGCCAGCAGCCGGACAGGGGTATACGAGCAGTACTTC
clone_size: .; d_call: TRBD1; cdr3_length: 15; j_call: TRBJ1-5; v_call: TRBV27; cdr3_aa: CASSLATGATQPQHF; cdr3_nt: TGTGCCAGCAGTTTAGCAACAGGGGCAACTCAGCCCCAGCATTTT
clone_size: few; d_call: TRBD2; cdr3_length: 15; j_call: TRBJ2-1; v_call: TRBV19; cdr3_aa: CASSTASGSYNEQFF; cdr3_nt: TGTGCCAGTAGTACTGCTAGCGGGAGCTACAATGAGCAGTTCTTC
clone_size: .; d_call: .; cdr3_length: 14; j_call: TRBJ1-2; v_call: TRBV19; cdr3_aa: CASSPRQQYYGYTF; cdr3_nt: TGTGCCAGTAGTCCCCGACAGCAGTACTATGGCTACACCTTC
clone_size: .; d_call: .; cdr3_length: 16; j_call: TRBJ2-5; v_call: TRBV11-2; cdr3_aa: CASSPLGAGRLETQYF; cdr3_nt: TGTGCCAGCAGCCCTTTAGGAGCGGGTAGATTAGAGACCCAGTACTTC
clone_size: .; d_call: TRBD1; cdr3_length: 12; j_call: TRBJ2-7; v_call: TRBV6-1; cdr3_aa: CASSGDSYEQYF; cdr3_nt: TGTGCCAGCAGTGGGGACAGCTACGAGCAGTACTTC
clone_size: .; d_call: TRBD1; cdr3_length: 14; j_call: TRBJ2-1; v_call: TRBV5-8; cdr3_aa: CASSFRDRESEQFF; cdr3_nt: TGTGCCAGCAGCTTCCGGGACAGGGAGTCGGAGCAGTTCTTC
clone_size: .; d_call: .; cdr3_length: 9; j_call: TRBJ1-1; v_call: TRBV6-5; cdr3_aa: CASTPQAFF; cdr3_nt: TGTGCCAGCACCCCCCAAGCTTTCTTT
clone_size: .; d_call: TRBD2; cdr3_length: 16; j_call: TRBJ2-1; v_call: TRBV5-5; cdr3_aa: CASSLTSGSSYNEQFF; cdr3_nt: TGTGCCAGCAGTCTGACTAGCGGGAGCTCCTACAATGAGCAGTTCTTC
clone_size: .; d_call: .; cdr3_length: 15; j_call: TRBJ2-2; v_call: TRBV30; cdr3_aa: CAWSGAGWGTGELFF; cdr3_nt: TGTGCCTGGAGTGGCGCGGGCTGGGGGACCGGGGAGCTGTTTTTT
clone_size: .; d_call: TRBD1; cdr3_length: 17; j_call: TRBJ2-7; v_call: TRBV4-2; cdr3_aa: CASSQDTGDGWTYEQYF; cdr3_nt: TGTGCCAGCAGCCAAGATACAGGGGACGGTTGGACCTACGAGCAGTACTTC
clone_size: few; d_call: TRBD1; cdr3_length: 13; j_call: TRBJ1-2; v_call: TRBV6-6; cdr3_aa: CASSNRRTGDYTF; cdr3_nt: TGTGCCAGCAGCAACCGCCGGACAGGGGACTACACCTTC
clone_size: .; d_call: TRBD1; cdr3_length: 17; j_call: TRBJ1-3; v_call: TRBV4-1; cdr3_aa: CASSQFYRGLGGNTIYF; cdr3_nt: TGCGCCAGCAGCCAGTTTTACAGGGGGCTAGGTGGAAACACCATATATTTT
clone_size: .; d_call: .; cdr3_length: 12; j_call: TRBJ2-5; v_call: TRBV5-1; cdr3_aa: CASSLTQETQYF; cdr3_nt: TGCGCCAGCAGCCTCACCCAAGAGACCCAGTACTTC
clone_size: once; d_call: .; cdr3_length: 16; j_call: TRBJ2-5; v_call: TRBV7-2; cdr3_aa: CASSQGVTVPQETQYF; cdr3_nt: TGTGCCAGCAGCCAGGGAGTCACAGTGCCGCAAGAGACCCAGTACTTC
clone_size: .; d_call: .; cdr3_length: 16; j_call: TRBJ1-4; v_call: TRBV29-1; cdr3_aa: CSVEDHVGGAYNRLFF; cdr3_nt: TGCAGCGTTGAAGATCACGTAGGAGGCGCTTATAATAGACTGTTTTTT